There are a few counts of the clone carrying this T cell receptor beta chain. Its cognate antigen is unknown. The investigators amplified TCR beta CDR3 regions from RNA transcripts. Carried out on the TCR CDR3, a first-round RT-PCR used the HTBI primer set. A single record per CDR3 protein comes from TCRdb applying MiXCR to the multiplex PCR reads. The sample has 400,000 or so distinct CDR3 sequences, about 14% seen once. The source of the sample is a study of T cells in Graves' hyperthyroidism and ophthalmopathy. Overall study results and limits: Ophthalmopathy was model-predicted a median about 6.9 months pre-onset. Most expanded thyroid clonotypes above 0.001 also appeared in blood.

CDR1 is DFQATT and CDR2 is SNEGSKA in the germline V gene (reference sequence). This CDR3 is built from 14 residues. V dropped 3 bases and J dropped 1; count of bases not matched to a gene: 1. Patients having uncontrolled infection, another autoimmune disease, pregnancy or lactation were not included. V is TRBV20-1 and J is TRBJ2-2, with 8 bases aligning to TRBD2. Source material: blood. This clonotype originated in a man aged 45-65 years with Graves' ophthalmopathy. The CDR3 DNA sequence: TGCAGTGCTAGGGGACTAGAGAACACCGGGGAGCTGTTTTTT. It translates to CSARGLENTGELFF.